What follows are 9 T cell receptor beta chains derived from one specimen sequenced in a study of TIL therapy for anti-PD-1-resistant metastatic lung cancer. The time point was: pre-treatment sample, taken before nivolumab and TIL therapy. The tumor samples were excised metastases, mostly pleural nodules or supraclavicular lymph nodes. The immunoSEQ assay was v3. Profiling relied on immunoSEQ multiplex PCR, and the TCRdb table lists in-frame clones only, not all of them. Of some 90,000 clones in the sample, approximately 65% were seen once. The starting material was tumor tissue, obtained at baseline. All receptors come from a person between 25 and 79 years old with non-small cell lung cancer.

This clone was seen only a few times. This chain joins TRBV4-1 and TRBJ1-4; unclear D gene. This CDR3 comprises 14 residues. Germline V gives CDR1 MGHRA, CDR2 YSYEKL. V shed 2 bases and J shed 10 bases, with 14 bases lying between them. The CDR3 coding sequence is TGCGCCAGCAGCCAAAAACGGGATACTGTAAAACTGTTTTTT. Encoded protein: CASSQKRDTVKLFF.

V usage is TRBV19 and J usage is TRBJ2-2; TRBD1 matches at 8 bases. The V gene's germline CDR1 is LNHDA and CDR2 SQIVND (reference sequence). The CDR3 spans 17 residues. Losses at the gene ends were 6 bases for V and 4 bases for J; bases not matched to a gene: 13. CDR3 loop: CASRSLGDRTSTGELFF. For the CDR3, the DNA is TGTGCCAGTAGATCCCTGGGGGACAGGACGAGCACCGGGGAGCTGTTTTTT.

This clone has only a few counts. The chain couples TRBV5-1 to TRBJ2-7; D may be TRBD1 (6 bases). CDR3 size: 13 residues. Germline CDR1 is SGHRS and CDR2 is YFSETQ. V was pared by 4 bases and J by 4 bases, with 12 bases between. The CDR3 DNA sequence: TGCGCCAGCAGCCGGACAGACCTATACGAGCAGTACTTC. Its protein product is CASSRTDLYEQYF.

CDR3 sequence reads: CASSIKPSLYEQYF. The CDR3 region has the DNA TGTGCCAGTAGTATAAAACCTAGTTTGTACGAGCAGTACTTC. The V and J genes are TRBV19 and TRBJ2-7; D is unresolved. The CDR3 consists of 14 residues. Trimming removed 2 bases at V and 4 bases at J, with 12 bases between. Germline V gene data show CDR1 as LNHDA and CDR2 as SQIVND (reference sequence).

This clone was seen more than once but under ten times. V and J are TRBV6-5 and TRBJ2-7, with 10 bases matching TRBD2. The germline gives CDR1 MNHEY, CDR2 SVGAGI. The length of the CDR3 is 14 residues. V shed 5 bases, J shed 6 bases, and the junction held 7 bases outside the gene matches. CDR3 coding DNA: TGTGCCAGCAGTCAAAGCGGGAGGGCCGGCGAGCAGTACTTC. It codes for CASSQSGRAGEQYF.

J is TRBJ2-7 and V is TRBV25-1; a possible D gene is TRBD2 (6 bases). Germline CDR1 and CDR2: MGHDK and SYGVNS. With 8 bases removed from V and 2 bases from J, the gap between germline ends came to 16 bases. The CDR3 is made up of 14 amino acids. The CDR3 here is CASAARDFPYEQYF. CDR3 nucleotide sequence: TGTGCCAGCGCAGCTCGGGACTTCCCCTACGAGCAGTACTTC.

This chain uses TRBV5-1 with TRBJ2-3; D unresolved. Trimming shortened V by 3 bases and J by 2 bases, and 7 bases separated the two germline ends. Germline CDR1 and CDR2: SGHRS and YFSETQ. The CDR3 extends over 13 amino acids. This chain's CDR3 is CASSSANTDTQYF. CDR3 in DNA: TGCGCCAGCAGCTCGGCCAACACAGATACGCAGTATTTT.

The chain links TRBV7-2 to TRBJ2-1, with 7 bases identical to TRBD2. This CDR3 has 16 residues. Germline lookup yields CDR1 SGHTA and CDR2 FQGNSA. The V gene end was trimmed by 3 bases and the J gene end by 0 bases; junction bases not matched to a gene: 5. The DNA of the CDR3 is TGTGCCAGCAGCTTCTGGGGGGGGAGCTCCTACAATGAGCAGTTCTTC. Its translation: CASSFWGGSSYNEQFF. The variable domain in full, with the rest retrieved from reference TRBV7-2 and TRBJ2-1, is GAGVSQSPSNKVTEKGKDVELRCDPISGHTALYWYRQSLGQGLEFLIYFQGNSAPDKSGLPSDRFSAERTGGSVSTLTIQRTQQEDSAVYLCASSFWGGSSYNEQFFGPGTRLTVL.

This clone was observed a few times. The chain has TRBV19 and TRBJ2-7; D not certain. Trimming left V 5 bases short and J 0 bases short, with 17 bases between. Germline CDR1 reads LNHDA; CDR2 reads SQIVND (reference sequence). This CDR3 has 16 residues. The CDR3 nucleotides are TGTGCCAGTAGTGCGTCCCTGGTGGGCCTCTCCTACGAGCAGTACTTC. This encodes CASSASLVGLSYEQYF.